This T cell receptor beta chain was documented in a study of low-dose radiotherapy and immunotherapy resistance in tumors. Study information: Cohort 1 got 0.5 Gy per fraction every 2 weeks, 6.5 Gy in total. Cyclophosphamide was given intravenously at 200 mg/m2 every two weeks, and each dose came one day before radiation and immunotherapy. The regimen for patients comprised intravenous nivolumab 240 mg every two weeks plus intravenous ipilimumab 1 mg/kg every six weeks.

Time point of the sample: after trial treatment. This sample's treatment: LDRT plus nivolumab, ipilimumab, low-dose cyclophosphamide and aspirin (RACIN trial). Patients eligible had advanced solid tumors without tumor-infiltrating lymphocytes. This clonotype was seen at least ten times. Alpha- and beta-chain coverage of first-strand cDNA came from TRAV- and TRBV-specific primers. Amplification, which lasted roughly 22 PCR cycles, used a constant-region primer and V-primer adapter to amplify TCRs. TCRdb called the reads again in MiXCR, with one record for every CDR3 protein. Here the sample spans fewer than 50,000 distinct CDR3 sequences, 25% being singletons. The CDR3 consists of 17 residues. CDR1 is LNHDA and CDR2 is SQIVND in the germline V gene (reference sequence). V trimming: 5 bases; J trimming: 3 bases; junction bases outside the gene matches: 7.

The sequencing used PBMCs, collected after low-dose radiotherapy plus immunotherapy. The receptor was derived from a male donor with prostate cancer. The gene calls are TRBV19 and TRBJ2-2; 12 bases are a match to TRBD2. CDR3 sequence: CASSPTRLAGDTGELFF. The CDR3 bases are TGTGCCAGTAGTCCAACACGACTAGCGGGAGACACCGGGGAGCTGTTTTTT.